These 28 T cell receptor beta chains share one sample of origin, sequenced in a study of blood T cell repertoires in COVID-19. Measured with immunoSEQ multiplex PCR; TCRdb has only the in-frame clones, and not every one. The table lists 200,000 to 250,000 clones, about 90% of them singletons, with over 3.5% in the top ten. Sequences were obtained from PBMCs or T cells enriched from blood (not recorded which). The receptors here all came from a woman in her twenties or thirties who had been exposed to COVID-19.

V usage is TRBV28 and J usage is TRBJ1-1, with a weak D call TRBD1 (5 bases). V was pared by 2 bases and J by 3 bases, with 10 bases between. CDR3 size: 14 residues. CDR1 MDHEN and CDR2 SYDVKM come from the germline V gene. CDR3 residues: CASSLAGLHTEAFF. In DNA, the CDR3 is TGTGCCAGCAGTTTAGCGGGGCTCCACACTGAAGCTTTCTTT.

This chain joins TRBV11-3 and TRBJ2-5; 8 bases map to TRBD1. V was clipped by 5 bases and J by 6 bases; unmatched bases: 8. This CDR3 is 14 amino acids long. Germline V gives CDR1 SGHNT, CDR2 YENEEA. The CDR3 nucleotides are TGTGCCAGCAGCCCGCGGACAGGGCTGAAGACCCAGTACTTC. Translated, it gives CASSPRTGLKTQYF.

J is TRBJ1-1 and V is TRBV29-1, with 7 positions matching TRBD1. The J segment lost 7 bases and the V segment lost 7 bases, leaving 9 bases of the junction unmatched. From germline, CDR1 is SQVTM and CDR2 ANQGSEA. CDR3 size: 12 residues. CDR3 sequence: CSGRGRGDEAFF. In DNA, the CDR3 is TGCAGCGGAAGGGGGCGCGGTGATGAAGCTTTCTTT. Looking up the rest from reference TRBV29-1 and TRBJ1-1 gives the full variable domain: SAVISQKPSRDICQRGTSLTIQCQVDSQVTMMFWYRQQPGQSLTLIATANQGSEATYESGFVIDKFPISRPNLTFSTLTVSNMSPEDSSIYLCSGRGRGDEAFFGQGTRLTVV.

V gene TRBV5-1 combines with J gene TRBJ1-2; TRBD1 agrees at 7 bases. The CDR3 extends over 14 amino acids. Germline V gene data show CDR1 as SGHRS and CDR2 as YFSETQ. J lost 3 bases, V lost 4 bases, and 6 bases had no gene match. CDR3 bases: TGCGCCAGCAGCAAGAGGGGGCGCGACTATGGCTACACCTTC. It specifies CASSKRGRDYGYTF.

This clone was recorded once. This chain links TRBV5-1 with TRBJ2-7; TRBD2 matches 9 bases. This CDR3 has 14 residues. Unmatched junction bases numbered 7, after V lost 7 bases and J lost 2 bases. Germline V CDR1 and CDR2: SGHRS, YFSETQ. CDR3 sequence reads: CASRRTSDAYEQYF. The DNA for the CDR3 is TGCGCCAGCCGTCGGACTAGCGACGCCTACGAGCAGTACTTC.

The chain carries TRBV27 and TRBJ2-4, with 9 bases fitting TRBD1. The V gene's germline CDR1 is MNHEY and CDR2 SMNVEV (reference sequence). This CDR3 comprises 17 residues. V lost 5 bases to trimming and J lost 5 bases; unmatched junction nucleotides: 13. CDR3 loop: CASSPSPGQGGENIQYF. CDR3 nucleotides: TGTGCCAGCAGTCCCTCCCCGGGACAGGGTGGGGAAAACATTCAGTACTTC.

The sample holds one count of this clone. The rearrangement joins TRBV11-2 to TRBJ1-3; D is ambiguous. The CDR3 length is 14 residues. Deletions cut 0 bases from V and 5 bases from J, with 8 bases between. Germline V lookup: CDR1 SGHAT, CDR2 FQNNGV. CDR3 in amino acids: CASSLESGRNTIYF. CDR3 in DNA: TGTGCCAGCAGCTTAGAGTCAGGTCGAAACACCATATATTTT.

The chain carries TRBV27 and TRBJ2-1; D might be TRBD2 (6 bases). Between the trimmed V and J ends, which lost 2 bases and 5 bases, there was a span of 13 bases. The CDR3 consists of 15 residues. The germline V gene has CDR1 MNHEY and CDR2 SMNVEV (reference sequence). The DNA of the CDR3 is TGTGCCAGCAGTTTAACCACTAGCCCACACAATGAGCAGTTCTTC. Its translation: CASSLTTSPHNEQFF.

The V gene is TRBV7-9, the J gene TRBJ1-1; the D gene is possibly TRBD1 (6 bases). CDR3 size: 16 residues. V was pared by 3 bases and J by 2 bases, with 16 bases between. In germline, CDR1 is SEHNR, CDR2 FQNEAQ (reference sequence). The DNA of the CDR3 is TGTGCCAGCAGCTTCACGCGGACAGCAGATAACACTGAAGCTTTCTTT. Amino acid sequence: CASSFTRTADNTEAFF. The complete variable domain, with remaining parts taken from reference TRBV7-9 and TRBJ1-1, reads DTGVSQNPRHKITKRGQNVTFRCDPISEHNRLYWYRQTLGQGPEFLTYFQNEAQLEKSRLLSDRFSAERPKGSFSTLEIQRTEQGDSAMYLCASSFTRTADNTEAFFGQGTRLTVV.

This chain links TRBV10-3 with TRBJ2-7; 8 bases agree with TRBD1. The CDR3 runs to 13 residues. Germline trimming cut 6 bases from V and 9 bases from J; bases unmatched to any gene: 10. Germline V gene data show CDR1 as ENHRY and CDR2 as SYGVKD. This chain's CDR3 is CAISLTGEEGQYF. The CDR3 DNA is TGTGCCATCAGCCTGACAGGGGAAGAAGGGCAGTACTTC.

The V gene is TRBV19, the J gene TRBJ1-2; TRBD1 aligns across 11 bases. The CDR3 has 12 residues. The germline V gene has CDR1 LNHDA and CDR2 SQIVND (reference sequence). With V trimmed by 6 bases and J by 6 bases, 0 bases remained unmatched. CDR3 nucleotides: TGTGCCAGTAGGGACAGGGGGCATGGCTACACCTTC. Its protein product is CASRDRGHGYTF. Looking up the rest from reference TRBV19 and TRBJ1-2 gives the full variable domain: DGGITQSPKYLFRKEGQNVTLSCEQNLNHDAMYWYRQDPGQGLRLIYYSQIVNDFQKGDIAEGYSVSREKKESFPLTVTSAQKNPTAFYLCASRDRGHGYTFGSGTRLTVV.

The chain carries TRBV30 and TRBJ2-7, with TRBD1 matching 10 bases. CDR1 is GTSNPN and CDR2 is SVGIG in the germline V gene (reference sequence). Trimming cost V 4 bases and J 4 bases; bases outside gene matches: 4. CDR3 length: 13 amino acids. The CDR3 DNA follows: TGTGCCTGGAAAGGGGACAGGGGTTACGAGCAGTACTTC. Residues: CAWKGDRGYEQYF.

The rearrangement uses TRBV14 and TRBJ2-2; possible D gene TRBD2, 5 bases. Germline V gives CDR1 SGHDN, CDR2 FVKESK. This CDR3 is built from 16 residues. V gave up 4 bases and J gave up 4 bases, with 16 bases separating them. CDR3 region: CASSLLSGGGTGELFF. The CDR3 nucleotides read TGTGCCAGCAGCCTGCTATCTGGAGGAGGCACCGGGGAGCTGTTTTTT.

Only one count was recorded for this clone. This chain joins TRBV5-5 and TRBJ2-1, with TRBD2 identical over 7 bases. The trim removed 0 bases at V and 8 bases at J, leaving 8 bases unmatched. CDR3 length: 15 amino acids. Germline lookup yields CDR1 SGHKS and CDR2 YYEKEE (reference sequence). CDR3 bases: TGTGCCAGCAGCTTGGGCGGGAGAAGTTTGGATGAGCAGTTCTTC. It encodes CASSLGGRSLDEQFF.

CDR3: CAWSVVFITDTQYF. The DNA for the CDR3 is TGTGCCTGGAGTGTTGTGTTTATCACAGATACGCAGTATTTT. This rearrangement joins TRBV30 to TRBJ2-3; D gene uncertain. Trimming removed 0 bases from V and 2 bases from J, with 9 bases in between. The CDR3 contains 14 residues. Germline CDR1 and CDR2: GTSNPN and SVGIG (reference sequence).

The chain uses TRBV27 and TRBJ2-7, with 9 bases matching TRBD1. The CDR3 is 14 amino acids. V was clipped by 7 bases and J by 7 bases; unmatched bases: 11. Germline-derived CDR1 and CDR2 are MNHEY and SMNVEV (reference sequence). CDR3 in amino acids: CASKGNRGPREQYF. CDR3 sequence (DNA): TGTGCCAGCAAAGGGAACAGGGGGCCTCGAGAGCAGTACTTC.

This chain uses TRBV5-4 with TRBJ2-7; 7 nucleotides match TRBD2. The germline gives CDR1 SGHNT, CDR2 YYREEE (reference sequence). The CDR3 loop spans 14 amino acids. With 1 base clipped from V and 7 bases from J, the junction kept 8 bases outside the gene matches. The chain's CDR3 is CASSLLAGVGEQYF. The DNA for the CDR3 is TGTGCCAGCAGCTTGCTGGCGGGAGTGGGTGAGCAGTACTTC.

The V gene is TRBV15, the J gene TRBJ2-7; maybe TRBD1 (5 bases). Germline CDR1 and CDR2: LNHNV and YYDKDF (reference sequence). V gave up 3 bases and J gave up 3 bases, with 12 bases separating them. The CDR3 totals 14 residues. CDR3 residues: CATSRGHGDYEQYF. The CDR3 DNA sequence: TGTGCCACCAGCAGGGGGCATGGGGACTACGAGCAGTACTTC.

A single count supports this clone. This chain joins TRBV6-5 and TRBJ2-1, with D perhaps TRBD2 (6 bases). V lost 10 bases to trimming and J lost 4 bases, with 11 bases between them. The V gene's germline CDR1 is MNHEY and CDR2 SVGAGI. This CDR3 is 12 amino acids long. The CDR3 here is CATMDYYNEQFF. The CDR3 DNA is TGTGCCACCATGGACTATTACAATGAGCAGTTCTTC.

This chain uses TRBV12-5 with TRBJ2-1, with 10 bases lining up with TRBD2. Per germline, CDR1 LGHNT and CDR2 FRNRAP. With V trimmed by 7 bases and J by 10 bases, 19 bases remained unmatched. The CDR3 covers 17 residues. CDR3: CASAETSGQGAGDEQFF. The CDR3 nucleotides read TGTGCTAGTGCCGAGACTAGCGGGCAGGGGGCGGGCGACGAGCAGTTCTTC.

J is TRBJ1-1 and V is TRBV5-4; possibly TRBD1 for D (6 bases). The V end lost 4 bases, the J end lost 1 base, and 11 bases lay between the germline ends. CDR1 SGHNT and CDR2 YYREEE come from the germline V gene (reference sequence). The CDR3 runs to 14 residues. The CDR3, as DNA: TGTGCCAGCAGCCCGGGACAAGCGAACACTGAAGCTTTCTTT. Its protein product is CASSPGQANTEAFF.

V usage is TRBV5-1 and J usage is TRBJ1-2, with 7 bases that match TRBD1. Germline V gene data show CDR1 as SGHRS and CDR2 as YFSETQ. The CDR3 length is 15 residues. V shed 3 bases, J shed 4 bases, and the junction held 9 bases outside the gene matches. In nucleotides, the CDR3 is TGCGCCAGCAGCTCCACCGGACAGGCCGGCTATGGCTACACCTTC. Its protein is CASSSTGQAGYGYTF.

The rearrangement joins TRBV2 to TRBJ1-2, with 7 bases identical to TRBD1. V gave up 6 bases and J gave up 8 bases; unmatched junction bases: 6. The CDR3 sequence is 12 residues long. Germline CDR1 reads SNHLY; CDR2 reads FYNNEI. Written as DNA, the CDR3 is TGTGCCAGCAGGAGCCAGGGGGACGGCTACACCTTC. It is translated as CASRSQGDGYTF.

This clone was recorded only once. The rearrangement joins TRBV7-9 to TRBJ2-5; 7 positions agree with TRBD2. Trimming took 3 bases from V and 5 from J; bases not matched to a gene: 6. Germline-derived CDR1 and CDR2 are SEHNR and FQNEAQ (reference sequence). This CDR3 has 14 amino acids. CDR3 amino acids: CASSFSSGGETQYF. CDR3 nucleotide sequence: TGTGCCAGCAGCTTCTCTAGCGGAGGGGAGACCCAGTACTTC.

The sample holds a few counts of this clone. V gene TRBV12-3 or TRBV12-4 combines with J gene TRBJ1-2; D is possibly TRBD1 (5 bases). Trimming stripped 11 bases from V and 2 bases from J, with 15 bases between. This CDR3 is built from 13 residues. The CDR3 DNA reads as TGTGCCTCTAAAGGGGAGGCAAACTATGGCTACACCTTC. This gives the protein CASKGEANYGYTF.

This sequence joins TRBV30 and TRBJ1-6, with D perhaps matching TRBD1 (5 bases). CDR3 length equals 13 residues. Trimming took off 0 bases at V and 9 bases at J, with 9 bases between the two ends. CDR1 is GTSNPN and CDR2 is SVGIG in the germline V gene (reference sequence). For the CDR3, the DNA is TGTGCCTGGAGTGTGTGGGGGGGTTCACCCCTCCACTTT. Protein product: CAWSVWGGSPLHF. The entire variable domain, with the rest obtained from reference TRBV30 and TRBJ1-6, is as follows: SQTIHQWPATLVQPVGSPLSLECTVEGTSNPNLYWYRQAAGRGLQLLFYSVGIGQISSEVPQNLSASRPQDRQFILSSKKLLLSDSGFYLCAWSVWGGSPLHFGNGTRLTVT.

V usage is TRBV6-5 and J usage is TRBJ2-7; 9 positions match TRBD1. The CDR3 totals 16 residues. The V segment lost 0 bases and the J segment 3 bases; nucleotides outside the gene matches: 6. CDR1 and CDR2 from the germline V gene are MNHEY and SVGAGI. In DNA, the CDR3 is TGTGCCAGCAGTTACTCGATCCCGGACAGGGGCTACGAGCAGTACTTC. Amino acid sequence: CASSYSIPDRGYEQYF.

V usage is TRBV29-1 and J usage is TRBJ2-2, with 8 nucleotides matching TRBD2. This CDR3 comprises 14 residues. J was trimmed by 6 bases and V by 4 bases; bases with no gene match: 7. Germline CDR1 reads SQVTM; CDR2 reads ANQGSEA. The CDR3 loop reads CSVAQREFAGELFF. The DNA for the CDR3 is TGCAGCGTTGCCCAGCGGGAGTTCGCCGGGGAGCTGTTTTTT.